Listed below are T cell receptor beta chains from one sample, sequenced in a study of cytomegalovirus exposure and HLA in healthy donors. The repertoire was sequenced with immunoSEQ multiplex PCR; TCRdb's copy has only in-frame clones and lacks some. The top ten hold 6.7% of the sample, which has roughly 48,000 clones, just over 85% seen once. The source material was PBMCs. Source of these receptors: a woman in her twenties or thirties in good health and CMV-seronegative. The CDR3 runs from the conserved cysteine through the conserved F or W. D genes are given only for firm matches. The listing skips clone size in some rows; elsewhere it reads once, few, many or a size class.

v_call	j_call	d_call	clone_size	cdr3_aa	cdr3_nt
TRBV27	TRBJ2-7	NA	few	CASSVNRDTAYEQYF	TGTGCCAGCAGTGTAAACCGGGACACCGCCTACGAGCAGTACTTC
TRBV5-6	TRBJ1-3	NA	NA	CASRSRGTGYTIYF	TGTGCCAGCAGATCCCGGGGGACGGGATACACCATATATTTT
TRBV5-1	TRBJ2-3	TRBD1	NA	CASSRSSTGASTDTQYF	TGCGCCAGCAGTCGTAGTTCGACAGGGGCTAGCACAGATACGCAGTATTTT
TRBV11-2	TRBJ2-2	NA	NA	CAGRFYDTGELFF	TGTGCCGGTCGGTTTTACGACACCGGGGAGCTGTTTTTT
TRBV2	TRBJ2-3	TRBD1	NA	CATIDRANTQYF	TGTGCCACTATTGACAGGGCTAATACGCAGTATTTT
TRBV2	TRBJ1-1	TRBD1	once	CASSRQGAMNTEAFF	TGTGCCAGCAGCCGACAGGGGGCTATGAACACTGAAGCTTTCTTT
TRBV6-1	TRBJ1-2	TRBD1	NA	CASAGTGDFYGYTF	TGTGCCAGCGCCGGGACAGGGGATTTCTATGGCTACACCTTC
TRBV7-9	TRBJ2-1	NA	NA	CASMRLRNNEQFF	TGTGCCAGCATGAGACTCCGGAACAATGAGCAGTTCTTC
TRBV5-5	TRBJ1-2	NA	few	CASSFGGHNYGYTF	TGTGCCAGCAGCTTTGGGGGACACAACTATGGCTACACCTTC
TRBV7-2	TRBJ2-7	TRBD2	once	CASSLGEGLAGSAYEQYF	TGTGCCAGCAGCTTAGGAGAGGGACTAGCGGGGTCCGCCTACGAGCAGTACTTC
TRBV27	TRBJ1-4	NA	NA	CASSPPGKPNEKLFF	TGTGCCAGCAGTCCCCCAGGGAAGCCTAATGAAAAACTGTTTTTT
TRBV5-1	TRBJ2-7	NA	few	CASSLVQGYYEQYF	TGCGCCAGCAGCTTGGTGCAGGGCTACTACGAGCAGTACTTC
TRBV30	TRBJ1-1	NA	once	CAWSRLTGNTEAFF	TGTGCCTGGAGTCGACTTACAGGGAACACTGAAGCTTTCTTT
TRBV6-5	TRBJ2-2	TRBD1	NA	CASSFSTGGTGELFF	TGTGCCAGCAGCTTTAGTACAGGGGGGACCGGGGAGCTGTTTTTT
TRBV6-5	TRBJ2-4	TRBD1	NA	CASSPTGPNIQYF	TGTGCCAGCAGCCCGACAGGGCCCAACATTCAGTACTTC
TRBV28	TRBJ1-2	NA	NA	CALSVLSGYGYTF	TGTGCCTTAAGTGTTTTATCGGGGTATGGCTACACCTTC
TRBV29-1	TRBJ2-7	TRBD2	once	CSAGGDYYEQYF	TGCAGCGCTGGGGGGGACTACTACGAGCAGTACTTC
TRBV9	TRBJ2-7	NA	NA	CASSPGGESSYEQYF	TGTGCCAGCAGCCCCGGGGGAGAGAGCTCCTACGAGCAGTACTTC
TRBV27	TRBJ2-2	TRBD2	NA	CASTGLAGIAGELFF	TGTGCCAGCACCGGACTAGCGGGAATCGCCGGGGAGCTGTTTTTT
TRBV27	TRBJ1-1	NA	NA	CASSSIAGTEAFF	TGTGCCAGCAGTTCCATCGCAGGGACAGAAGCTTTCTTT
TRBV5-1	TRBJ2-1	NA	NA	CASSLVASGLYNEQFF	TGCGCCAGCAGCTTGGTTGCCAGCGGGCTTTACAATGAGCAGTTCTTC
TRBV5-1	TRBJ1-1	NA	NA	CASSRGDSTEAFF	TGCGCCAGCAGCCGCGGGGACTCCACTGAAGCTTTCTTT
TRBV6-5	TRBJ2-1	NA	few	CASSYSSGLKYNEQFF	TGTGCCAGCAGTTACTCAAGCGGGTTAAAATACAATGAGCAGTTCTTC
TRBV7-2	TRBJ1-5	TRBD1	few	CASSSDRAKPQHF	TGTGCCAGCAGCTCCGACAGGGCTAAGCCCCAGCATTTT
TRBV11-2	TRBJ2-1	NA	NA	CASSPRTDYNEQFF	TGTGCCAGCAGCCCACGGACAGACTACAATGAGCAGTTCTTC
TRBV27	TRBJ2-2	NA	NA	CASSSGLPPGELFF	TGTGCCAGCAGTTCCGGACTTCCTCCCGGGGAGCTGTTTTTT
TRBV27	TRBJ2-3	NA	NA	CASTDWATQYF	TGTGCCAGCACCGATTGGGCTACGCAGTATTTT
TRBV18	TRBJ1-4	NA	NA	CASSQGRGNEKLFF	TGTGCCAGCTCCCAGGGGAGGGGAAATGAAAAACTGTTTTTT
TRBV6-5	TRBJ1-2	NA	NA	CASSYSRAGERYGYTF	TGTGCCAGCAGTTACTCGAGGGCAGGGGAAAGATATGGCTACACCTTC